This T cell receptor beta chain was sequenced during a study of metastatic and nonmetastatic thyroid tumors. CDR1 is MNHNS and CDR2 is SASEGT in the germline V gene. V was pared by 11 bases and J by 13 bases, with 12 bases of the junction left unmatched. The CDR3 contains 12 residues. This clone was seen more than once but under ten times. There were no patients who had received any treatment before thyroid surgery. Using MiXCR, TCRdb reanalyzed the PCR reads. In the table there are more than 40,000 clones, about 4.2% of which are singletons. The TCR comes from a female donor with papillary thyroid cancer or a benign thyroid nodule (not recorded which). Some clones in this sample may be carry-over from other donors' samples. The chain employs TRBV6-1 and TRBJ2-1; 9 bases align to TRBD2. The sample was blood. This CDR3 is CAAGGGVGEQFF. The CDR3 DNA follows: TGTGCCGCGGGCGGGGGGGTAGGTGAACAGTTCTTC.